This T cell receptor (beta chain) was identified during a study of CD8 T cells in ankylosing spondylitis. Findings and caveats of the study: Matched synovial fluid from ankylosing spondylitis patients was reported to be enriched for disease-linked clones. Clones linked to disease, bearing a CD8+ phenotype, were relatively rare in peripheral blood.

This clonotype was counted at least ten times. The antigen remains undetermined. TCRdb re-called the 5' RACE reads through MiXCR, storing one row per CDR3 protein. The sample shows 190,000 or so distinct CDR3 sequences, 9.5% to 15% of them seen only once. This CDR3 region has 13 residues. V was shortened by 0 bases and J by 3 bases, with 0 bases between the two germline ends. Sequenced: blood, either unsorted or a sorted T cell fraction (not recorded which). This receptor was identified in a male donor with ankylosing spondylitis or in good health (not recorded which). The gene calls are TRBV12-3 or TRBV12-4 and TRBJ2-6, with D unclear. Here the CDR3 DNA reads TGTGCCAGCAGTTTAGCTGGGGCCAACGTCCTGACTTTC. Encoded protein: CASSLAGANVLTF.